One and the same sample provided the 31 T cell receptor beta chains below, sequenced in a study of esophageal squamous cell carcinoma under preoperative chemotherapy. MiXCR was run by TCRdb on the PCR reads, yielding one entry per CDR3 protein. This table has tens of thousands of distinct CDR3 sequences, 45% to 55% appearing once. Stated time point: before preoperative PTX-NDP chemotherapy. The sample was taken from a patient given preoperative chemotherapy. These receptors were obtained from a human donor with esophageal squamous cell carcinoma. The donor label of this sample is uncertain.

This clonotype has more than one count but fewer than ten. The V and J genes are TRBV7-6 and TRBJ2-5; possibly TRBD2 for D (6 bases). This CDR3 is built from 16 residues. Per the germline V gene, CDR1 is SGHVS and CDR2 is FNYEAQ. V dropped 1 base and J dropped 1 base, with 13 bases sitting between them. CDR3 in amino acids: CASSLVGGVVQETQYF. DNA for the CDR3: TGTGCCAGCAGCTTAGTCGGAGGGGTGGTCCAAGAGACCCAGTACTTC.

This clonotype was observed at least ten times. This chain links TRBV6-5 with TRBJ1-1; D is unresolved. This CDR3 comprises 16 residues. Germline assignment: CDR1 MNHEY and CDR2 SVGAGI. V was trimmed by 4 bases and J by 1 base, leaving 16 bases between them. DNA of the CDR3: TGTGCCAGCAGTTCCCTTCCATCTGGGAGGAACACTGAAGCTTTCTTT. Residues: CASSSLPSGRNTEAFF.

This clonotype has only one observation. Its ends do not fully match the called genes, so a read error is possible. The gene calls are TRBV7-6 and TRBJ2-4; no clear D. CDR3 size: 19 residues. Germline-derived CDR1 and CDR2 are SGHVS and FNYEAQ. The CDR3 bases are TGTGCCAGCAGCTTGTGTGCGCCGATCGCCGGCGGAGCCCAAAACATTCAGTACTTC. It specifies CASSLCAPIAGGAQNIQYF.

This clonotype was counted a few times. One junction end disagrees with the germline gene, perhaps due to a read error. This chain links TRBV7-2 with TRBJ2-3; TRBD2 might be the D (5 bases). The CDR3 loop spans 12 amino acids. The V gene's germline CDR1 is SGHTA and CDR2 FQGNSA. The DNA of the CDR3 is TGTGCCGGGAGCTTAATTCCAGAGACCCAGTATTTC. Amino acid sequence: CAGSLIPETQYF. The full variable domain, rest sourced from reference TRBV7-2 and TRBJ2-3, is GAGVSQSPSNKVTEKGKDVELRCDPISGHTALYWYRQSLGQGLEFLIYFQGNSAPDKSGLPSDRFSAERTGGSVSTLTIQRTQQEDSAVYLCAGSLIPETQYFGPGTRLTVL.

CDR3 nucleotide sequence: TGCGCCAGCAGGGGGGCCCCCTCCTACGAGCAGTACTTC. Residues: CASRGAPSYEQYF. The V gene is TRBV5-1, the J gene TRBJ2-5; a weak D match, TRBD1 (6 bases). The J call may be incorrect, as the DNA end agrees better with TRBJ2-7. Looked up from germline, CDR1 is SGHRS and CDR2 is YFSETQ. The CDR3 has 13 amino acids.

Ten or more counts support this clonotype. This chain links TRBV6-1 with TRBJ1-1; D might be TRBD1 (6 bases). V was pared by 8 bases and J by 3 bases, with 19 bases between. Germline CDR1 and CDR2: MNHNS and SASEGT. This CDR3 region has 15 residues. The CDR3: CASVRDNLGDTEAFF. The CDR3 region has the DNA TGTGCCAGCGTCCGGGACAATCTCGGGGACACTGAAGCTTTCTTT.

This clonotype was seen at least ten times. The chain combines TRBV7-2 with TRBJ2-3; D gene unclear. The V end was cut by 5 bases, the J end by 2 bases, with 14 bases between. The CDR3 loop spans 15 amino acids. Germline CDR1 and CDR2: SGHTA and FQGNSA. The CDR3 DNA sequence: TGTGCCAGCAGCGATAGGACCGTTAACACAGATACGCAGTATTTT. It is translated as CASSDRTVNTDTQYF.

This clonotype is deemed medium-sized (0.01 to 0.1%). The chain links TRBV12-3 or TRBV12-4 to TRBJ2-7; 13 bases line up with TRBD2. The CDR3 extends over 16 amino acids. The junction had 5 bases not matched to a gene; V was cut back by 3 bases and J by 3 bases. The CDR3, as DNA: TGTGCCAGCAGTTTTACTCGGACTAGCGGGGGCTACGAGCAGTACTTC. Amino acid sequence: CASSFTRTSGGYEQYF.

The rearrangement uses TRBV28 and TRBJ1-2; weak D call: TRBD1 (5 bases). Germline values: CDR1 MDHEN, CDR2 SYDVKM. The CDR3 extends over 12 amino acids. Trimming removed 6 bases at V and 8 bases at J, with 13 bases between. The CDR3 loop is CASRARVEGYTF. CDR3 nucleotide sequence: TGTGCCAGCAGGGCCAGGGTGGAAGGCTACACCTTC.

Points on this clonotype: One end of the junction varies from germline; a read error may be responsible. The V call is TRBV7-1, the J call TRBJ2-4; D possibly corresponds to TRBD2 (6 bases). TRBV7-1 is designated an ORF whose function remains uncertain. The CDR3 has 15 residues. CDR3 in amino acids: CASGSGVRAIDMQYF. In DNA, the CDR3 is TGTGCCAGCGGCTCGGGGGTGAGAGCCATAGATATGCAGTACTTC.

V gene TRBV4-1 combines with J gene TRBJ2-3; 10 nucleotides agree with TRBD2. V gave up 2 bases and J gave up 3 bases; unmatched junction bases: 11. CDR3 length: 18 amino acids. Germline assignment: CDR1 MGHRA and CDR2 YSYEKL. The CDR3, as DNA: TGCGCCAGCAGCCAAAGGGGGGAGGGTAGCGGGAGGACAGATACGCAGTATTTT. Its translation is CASSQRGEGSGRTDTQYF.

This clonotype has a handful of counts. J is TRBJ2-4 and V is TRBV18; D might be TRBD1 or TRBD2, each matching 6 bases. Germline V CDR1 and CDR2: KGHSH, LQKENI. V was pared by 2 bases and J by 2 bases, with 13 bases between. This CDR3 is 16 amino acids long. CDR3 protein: CASSPGGPGTKNIQYF. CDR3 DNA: TGTGCCAGCTCACCAGGGGGGCCGGGGACCAAAAACATTCAGTACTTC.

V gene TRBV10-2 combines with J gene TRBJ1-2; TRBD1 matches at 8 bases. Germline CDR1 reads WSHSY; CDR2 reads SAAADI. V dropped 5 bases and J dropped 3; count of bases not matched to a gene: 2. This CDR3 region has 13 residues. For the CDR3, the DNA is TGCGCCAGCAGTCAGGGGGCCGACTATGGCTACACCTTC. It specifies CASSQGADYGYTF.

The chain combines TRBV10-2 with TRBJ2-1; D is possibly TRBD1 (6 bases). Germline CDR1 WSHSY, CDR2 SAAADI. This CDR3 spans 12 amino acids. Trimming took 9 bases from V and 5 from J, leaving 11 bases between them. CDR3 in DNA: TGCGCCAGTCGACAGGCTAACAATGAGCAGTTCTTC. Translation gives CASRQANNEQFF.

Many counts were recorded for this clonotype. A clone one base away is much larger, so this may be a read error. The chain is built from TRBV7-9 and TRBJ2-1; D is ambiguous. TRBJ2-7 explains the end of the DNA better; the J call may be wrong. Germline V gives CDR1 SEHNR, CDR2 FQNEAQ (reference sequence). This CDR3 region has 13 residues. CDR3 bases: TGTGCCAGCAGCTTAGCGGACCCCAATGAGCAGTACTTC. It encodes CASSLADPNEQYF.

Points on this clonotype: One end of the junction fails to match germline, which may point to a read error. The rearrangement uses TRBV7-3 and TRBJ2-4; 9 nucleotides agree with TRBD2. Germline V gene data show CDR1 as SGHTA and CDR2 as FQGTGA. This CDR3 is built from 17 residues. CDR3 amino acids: CASSFVPAGGIKNIQYF. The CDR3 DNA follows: TGTGCCAGCAGCTTCGTGCCGGCGGGAGGGATCAAAAACATCCAGTACTTC.

The CDR3 reads CASSQEGSTQETQYF. The CDR3 region has the DNA TGCGCCAGCAGCCAAGAGGGCTCGACCCAAGAGACCCAGTACTTC. This chain links TRBV4-1 with TRBJ2-5; D is uncertain. The V end lost 0 bases, the J end lost 1 base, and 9 bases lay between the germline ends. This CDR3 has 15 residues. Germline V lookup: CDR1 MGHRA, CDR2 YSYEKL.

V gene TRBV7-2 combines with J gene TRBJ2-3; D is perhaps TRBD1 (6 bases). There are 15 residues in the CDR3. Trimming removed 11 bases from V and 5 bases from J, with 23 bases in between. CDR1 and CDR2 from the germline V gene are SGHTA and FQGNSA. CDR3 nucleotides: TGTGCCGGGGGCACCGGGGCCAGCTCCCAAGATACGCAGTATTTT. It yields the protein CAGGTGASSQDTQYF.

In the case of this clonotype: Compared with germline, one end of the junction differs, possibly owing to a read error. This chain's CDR3 is CACTGAGAQNIQYF. For the CDR3, the DNA is TGTGCCTGTACCGGCGCCGGTGCCCAAAACATCCAGTACTTC. The chain couples TRBV12-3 or TRBV12-4 to TRBJ2-4; D unclear. CDR3 length: 14 amino acids.

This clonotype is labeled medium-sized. The DNA for the CDR3 is TGTGCCAGCATCAATTCGGGGGGCTATGAGCAGTTCTTC. Its translation: CASINSGGYEQFF. This chain joins TRBV12-3 or TRBV12-4 and TRBJ2-1, with TRBD2 as a possible D gene (7 bases). The length of the CDR3 is 13 residues. The ends were cut back, 7 bases at V and 8 bases at J, with 15 bases in the middle.

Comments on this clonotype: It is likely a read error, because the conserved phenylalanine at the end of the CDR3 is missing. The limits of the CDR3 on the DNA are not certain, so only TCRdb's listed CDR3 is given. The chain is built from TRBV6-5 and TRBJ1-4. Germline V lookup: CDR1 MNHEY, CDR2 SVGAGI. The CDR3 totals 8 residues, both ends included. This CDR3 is CASSYSGL.

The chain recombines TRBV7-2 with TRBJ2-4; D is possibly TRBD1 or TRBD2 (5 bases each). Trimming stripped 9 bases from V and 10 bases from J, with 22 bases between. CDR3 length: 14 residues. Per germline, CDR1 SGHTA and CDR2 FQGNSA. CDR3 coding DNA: TGTGCCAGGATCCCACCCGGGGCAGGAAAGATTCAGTACTTC. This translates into CARIPPGAGKIQYF.

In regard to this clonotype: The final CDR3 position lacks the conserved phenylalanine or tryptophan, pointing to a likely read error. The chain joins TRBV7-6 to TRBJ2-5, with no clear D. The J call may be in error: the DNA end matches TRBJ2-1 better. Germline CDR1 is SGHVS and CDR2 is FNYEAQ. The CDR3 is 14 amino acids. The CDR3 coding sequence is TGTGCCAGCGGCTTTGACGGGCACCAAGAGACCCAGTTCTCG. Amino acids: CASGFDGHQETQFS.

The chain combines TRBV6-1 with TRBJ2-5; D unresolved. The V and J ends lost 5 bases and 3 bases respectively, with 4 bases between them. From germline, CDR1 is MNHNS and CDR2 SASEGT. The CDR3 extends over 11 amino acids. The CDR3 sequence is CASSPKETQYF. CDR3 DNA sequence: TGTGCCAGCAGTCCTAAAGAGACCCAGTACTTC.

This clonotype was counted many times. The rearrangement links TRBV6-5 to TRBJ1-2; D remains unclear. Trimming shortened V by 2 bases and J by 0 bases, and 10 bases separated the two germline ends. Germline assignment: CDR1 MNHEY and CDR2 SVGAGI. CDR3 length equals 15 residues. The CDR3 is CASSYDSQTNYGYTF. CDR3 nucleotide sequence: TGTGCCAGCAGTTACGACTCACAAACTAACTATGGCTACACCTTC.

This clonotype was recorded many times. The CDR3 is CASSLTSGGATGELFF. In DNA form, the CDR3 reads TGTGCCAGCAGCTTAACCTCAGGGGGTGCAACCGGGGAGCTGTTTTTT. The genes are TRBV7-9 and TRBJ2-2; TRBD1 matches 7 bases. V lost 2 bases to trimming and J lost 5 bases; unmatched junction nucleotides: 8. Looked up from germline, CDR1 is SEHNR and CDR2 is FQNEAQ (reference sequence). The CDR3 covers 16 residues.

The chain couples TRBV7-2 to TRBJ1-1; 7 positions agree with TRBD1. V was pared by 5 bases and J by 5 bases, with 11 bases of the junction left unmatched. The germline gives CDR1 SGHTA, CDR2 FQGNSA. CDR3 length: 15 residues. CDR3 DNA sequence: TGTGCCAGCAGCCCTCTGGCAGGGGGAGGTACTGAAGCTTTCTTT. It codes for CASSPLAGGGTEAFF. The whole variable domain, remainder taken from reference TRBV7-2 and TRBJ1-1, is GAGVSQSPSNKVTEKGKDVELRCDPISGHTALYWYRQSLGQGLEFLIYFQGNSAPDKSGLPSDRFSAERTGGSVSTLTIQRTQQEDSAVYLCASSPLAGGGTEAFFGQGTRLTVV.

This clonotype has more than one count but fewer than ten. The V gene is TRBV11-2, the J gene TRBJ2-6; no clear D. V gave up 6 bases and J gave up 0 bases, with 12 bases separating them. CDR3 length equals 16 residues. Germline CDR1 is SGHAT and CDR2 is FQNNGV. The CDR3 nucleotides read TGTGCCAGCAGTCATGGACGGAGCTCTGGGGCCAACGTCCTGACTTTC. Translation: CASSHGRSSGANVLTF.

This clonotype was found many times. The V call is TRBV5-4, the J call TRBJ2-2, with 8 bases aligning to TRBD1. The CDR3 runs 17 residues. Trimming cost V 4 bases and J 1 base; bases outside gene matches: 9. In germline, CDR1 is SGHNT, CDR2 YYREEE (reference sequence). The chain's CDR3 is CASSPQQGVVNTGELFF. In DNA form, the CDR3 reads TGTGCCAGCAGCCCACAACAGGGGGTCGTGAACACCGGGGAGCTGTTTTTT.

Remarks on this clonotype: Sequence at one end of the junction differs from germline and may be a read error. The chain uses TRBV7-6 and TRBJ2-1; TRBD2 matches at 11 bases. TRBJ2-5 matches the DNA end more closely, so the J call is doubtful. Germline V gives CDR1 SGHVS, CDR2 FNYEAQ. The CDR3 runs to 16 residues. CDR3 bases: TGTGCCAGCAGCTTCCTAGCGGGGGGTAGCAAAGATACCCAGTACTTC. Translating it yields CASSFLAGGSKDTQYF.

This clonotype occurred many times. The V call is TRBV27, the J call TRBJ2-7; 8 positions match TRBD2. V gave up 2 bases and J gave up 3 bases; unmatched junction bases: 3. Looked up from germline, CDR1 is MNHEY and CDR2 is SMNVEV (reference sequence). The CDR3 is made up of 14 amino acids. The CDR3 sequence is CASSLTSGDYEQYF. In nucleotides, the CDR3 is TGTGCCAGCAGTTTAACTAGCGGAGACTACGAGCAGTACTTC.